This T cell receptor (beta chain) comes out of a study of cytomegalovirus exposure and HLA in healthy donors. Study-level results: Diagnosis of cytomegalovirus status made by the classifier reportedly showed high specificity and sensitivity. Data from an earlier analysis indicated that most TCR beta V segments were productive either about 87% or about 30% of the time.

The PCR made use of 60 Vbeta and 13 Jbeta primers. Libraries were prepared by immunoSEQ multiplex PCR; TCRdb keeps only in-frame clonotypes and omits some of them. The table shows roughly 150,000 clones, with roughly 74% occurring only once. Unrecorded immune exposure was likely among donors, who were nominally healthy when sampled. On this clone itself: Its target is not known.

The CDR3 loop spans 16 amino acids. CDR1 MNHEY and CDR2 SMNVEV come from the germline V gene (reference sequence). The V and J ends lost 2 bases and 0 bases, in that order; junction bases with no gene match: 7. Material: PBMCs. The TCR was taken from a man between 18 and 29 years old in good health and CMV-seropositive. The chain recombines TRBV27 with TRBJ2-7; 7 bases are shared with TRBD2. In nucleotides, the CDR3 is TGTGCCAGCAGTTTACTCAGCGGGACGAGCTCCTACGAGCAGTACTTC. This encodes CASSLLSGTSSYEQYF.